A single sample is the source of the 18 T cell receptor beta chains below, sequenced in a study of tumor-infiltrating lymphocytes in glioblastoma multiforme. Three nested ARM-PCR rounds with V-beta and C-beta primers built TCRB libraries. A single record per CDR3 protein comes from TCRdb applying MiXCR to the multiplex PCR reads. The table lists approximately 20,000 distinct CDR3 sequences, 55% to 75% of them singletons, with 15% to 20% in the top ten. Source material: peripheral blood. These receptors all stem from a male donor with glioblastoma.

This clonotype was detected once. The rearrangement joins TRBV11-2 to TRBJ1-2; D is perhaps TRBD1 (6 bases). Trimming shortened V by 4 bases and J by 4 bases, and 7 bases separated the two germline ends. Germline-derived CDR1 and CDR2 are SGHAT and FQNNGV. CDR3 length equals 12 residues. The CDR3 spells CASSSGAYGYTF. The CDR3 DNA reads TGTGCCAGCAGCTCGGGGGCCTATGGCTACACCTTC.

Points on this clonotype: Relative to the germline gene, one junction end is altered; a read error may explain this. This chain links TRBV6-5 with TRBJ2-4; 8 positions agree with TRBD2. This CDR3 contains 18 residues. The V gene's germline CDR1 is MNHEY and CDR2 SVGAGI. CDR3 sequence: CASSYSPRKRERKDIQCF. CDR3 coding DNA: TGTGCCAGCAGTTACTCCCCTCGAAAGCGGGAGAGGAAAGACATTCAGTGCTTC.

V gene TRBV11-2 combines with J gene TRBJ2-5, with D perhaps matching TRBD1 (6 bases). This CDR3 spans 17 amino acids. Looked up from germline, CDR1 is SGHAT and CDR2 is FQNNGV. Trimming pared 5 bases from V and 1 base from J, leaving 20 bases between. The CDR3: CASSTGIGQYTQETQYF. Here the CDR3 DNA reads TGTGCCAGCAGCACTGGTATTGGACAGTATACCCAAGAGACCCAGTACTTC.

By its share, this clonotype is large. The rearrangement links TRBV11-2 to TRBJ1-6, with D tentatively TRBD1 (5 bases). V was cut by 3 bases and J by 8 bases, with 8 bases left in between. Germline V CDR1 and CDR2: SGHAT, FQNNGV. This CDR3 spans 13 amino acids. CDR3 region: CASSFGGYSPLHF. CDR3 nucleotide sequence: TGTGCCAGCAGCTTTGGGGGGTATTCACCCCTCCACTTT.

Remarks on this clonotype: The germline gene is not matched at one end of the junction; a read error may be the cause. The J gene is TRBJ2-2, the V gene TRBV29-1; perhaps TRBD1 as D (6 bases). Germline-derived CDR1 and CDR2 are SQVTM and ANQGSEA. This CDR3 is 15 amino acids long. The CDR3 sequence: CWVEGAQGITGDLFF. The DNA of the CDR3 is TGCTGGGTTGAAGGGGCTCAGGGGATCACCGGGGACCTGTTTTTT.

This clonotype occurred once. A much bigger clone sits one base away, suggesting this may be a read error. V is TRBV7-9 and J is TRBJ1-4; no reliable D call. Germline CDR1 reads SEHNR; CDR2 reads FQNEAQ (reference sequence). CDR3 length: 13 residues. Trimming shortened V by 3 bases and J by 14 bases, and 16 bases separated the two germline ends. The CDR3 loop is CASSFSSSESLFF. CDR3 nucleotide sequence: TGTGCCAGCAGCTTTTCTTCCTCTGAAAGCCTGTTTTTT. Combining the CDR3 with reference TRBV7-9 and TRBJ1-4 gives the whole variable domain DTGVSQNPRHKITKRGQNVTFRCDPISEHNRLYWYRQTLGQGPEFLTYFQNEAQLEKSRLLSDRFSAERPKGSFSTLEIQRTEQGDSAMYLCASSFSSSESLFFGSGTQLSVL.

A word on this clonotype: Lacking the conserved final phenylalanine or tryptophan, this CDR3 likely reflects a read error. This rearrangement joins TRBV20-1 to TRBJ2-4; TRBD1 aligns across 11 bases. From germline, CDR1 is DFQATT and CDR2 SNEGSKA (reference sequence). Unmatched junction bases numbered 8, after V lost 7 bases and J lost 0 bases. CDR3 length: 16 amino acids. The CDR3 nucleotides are TGCAGTGACCCGGACAGGGGGCGCGGAGCCAAAAACATTCAGTACCTC. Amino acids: CSDPDRGRGAKNIQYL.

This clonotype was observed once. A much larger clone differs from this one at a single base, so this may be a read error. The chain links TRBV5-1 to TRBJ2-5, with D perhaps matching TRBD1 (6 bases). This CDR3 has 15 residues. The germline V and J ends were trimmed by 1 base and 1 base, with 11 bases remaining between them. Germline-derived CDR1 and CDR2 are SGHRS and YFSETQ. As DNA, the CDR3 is TGCGCCAGCAGCTTGCCGACAGGCGCCCAAGAGACCCAGTACTTC. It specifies CASSLPTGAQETQYF. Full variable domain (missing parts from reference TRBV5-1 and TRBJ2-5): KAGVTQTPRYLIKTRGQQVTLSCSPISGHRSVSWYQQTPGQGLQFLFEYFSETQRNKGNFPGRFSGRQFSNSRSEMNVSTLELGDSALYLCASSLPTGAQETQYFGPGTRLLVL.

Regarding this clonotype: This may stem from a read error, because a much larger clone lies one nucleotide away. CDR3 residues: CSAGKDQPQHF. The CDR3, as DNA: TGCAGTGCCGGGAAGGATCAGCCCCAGCATTTT. The chain joins TRBV20-1 to TRBJ1-5; D is uncertain. This CDR3 has 11 residues. Per germline, CDR1 DFQATT and CDR2 SNEGSKA (reference sequence). V lost 6 bases and J lost 5, with 8 bases in between.

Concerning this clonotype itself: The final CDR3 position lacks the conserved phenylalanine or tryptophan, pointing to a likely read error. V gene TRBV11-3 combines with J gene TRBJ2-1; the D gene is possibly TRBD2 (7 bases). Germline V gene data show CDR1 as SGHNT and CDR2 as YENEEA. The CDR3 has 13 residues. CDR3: CSSSSRGEGKQFL. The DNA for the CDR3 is TGCTCCAGCAGCTCGAGGGGGGAGGGTAAGCAGTTCTTA.

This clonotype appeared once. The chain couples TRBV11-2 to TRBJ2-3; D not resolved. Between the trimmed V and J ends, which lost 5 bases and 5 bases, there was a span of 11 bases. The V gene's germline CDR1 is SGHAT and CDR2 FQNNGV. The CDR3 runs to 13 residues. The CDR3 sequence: CASSRNLGDTQYF. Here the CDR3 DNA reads TGTGCCAGCAGCCGCAACCTAGGAGATACGCAGTATTTT.

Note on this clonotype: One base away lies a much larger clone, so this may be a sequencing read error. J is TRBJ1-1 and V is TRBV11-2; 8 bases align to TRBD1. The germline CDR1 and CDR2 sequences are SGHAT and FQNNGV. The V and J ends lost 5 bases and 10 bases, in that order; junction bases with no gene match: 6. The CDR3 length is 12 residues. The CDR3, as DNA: TGTGCCAGCAGCGTGACAGGGGCGCTAGCTTTCTTT. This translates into CASSVTGALAFF.

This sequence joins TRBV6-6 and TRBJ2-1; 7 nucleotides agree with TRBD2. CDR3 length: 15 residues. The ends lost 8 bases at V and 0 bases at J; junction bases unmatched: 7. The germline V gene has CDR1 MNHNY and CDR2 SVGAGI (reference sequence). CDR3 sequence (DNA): TGTGCCAGCGCCTCGGGCGGGAGCTCCTACAATGAGCAGTTCTTC. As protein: CASASGGSSYNEQFF.

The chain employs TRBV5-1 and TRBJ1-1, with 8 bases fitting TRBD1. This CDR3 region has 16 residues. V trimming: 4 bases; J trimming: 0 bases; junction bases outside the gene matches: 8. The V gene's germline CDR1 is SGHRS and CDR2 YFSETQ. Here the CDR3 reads CASSRPGTGLNTEAFF. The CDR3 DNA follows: TGCGCCAGCAGCCGTCCCGGGACAGGCCTGAACACTGAAGCTTTCTTT.

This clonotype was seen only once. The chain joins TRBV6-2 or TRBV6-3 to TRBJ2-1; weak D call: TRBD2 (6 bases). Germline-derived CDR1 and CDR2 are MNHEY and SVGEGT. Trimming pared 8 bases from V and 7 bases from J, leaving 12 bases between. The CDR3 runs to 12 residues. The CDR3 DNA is TGTGCCAGCTTTTCCGCGGGGAATGAGCAGTTCTTC. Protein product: CASFSAGNEQFF.

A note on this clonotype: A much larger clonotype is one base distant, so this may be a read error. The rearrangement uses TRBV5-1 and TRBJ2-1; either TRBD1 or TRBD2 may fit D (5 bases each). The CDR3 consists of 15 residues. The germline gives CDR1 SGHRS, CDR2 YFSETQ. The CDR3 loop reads CANSLGVVGMDEQFF. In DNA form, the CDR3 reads TGCGCCAACAGCTTGGGGGTTGTGGGGATGGATGAGCAGTTCTTC.

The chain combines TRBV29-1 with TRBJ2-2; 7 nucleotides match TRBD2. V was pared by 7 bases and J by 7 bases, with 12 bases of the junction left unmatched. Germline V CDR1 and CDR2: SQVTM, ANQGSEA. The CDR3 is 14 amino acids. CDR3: CSGRLASGIGELFF. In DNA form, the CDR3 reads TGCAGCGGAAGACTAGCTAGTGGGATCGGGGAGCTGTTTTTT.

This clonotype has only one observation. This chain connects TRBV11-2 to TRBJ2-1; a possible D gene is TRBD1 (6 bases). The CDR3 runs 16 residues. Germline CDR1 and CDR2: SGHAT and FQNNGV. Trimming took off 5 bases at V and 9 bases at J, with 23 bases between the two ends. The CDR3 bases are TGTGCCAGCAGCCACGACAGGAGGAAGGTCAACAGTGAGCAGTTCTTC. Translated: CASSHDRRKVNSEQFF.